These 26 T cell receptor beta chains came from one sample sequenced in a study of blood T cells in healthy people across ages. Then a second PCR, running roughly 7 to 12 cycles, was carried out with a sample-barcoded 5' primer and a J-beta primer mix. One entry per CDR3 protein, called by TCRdb with MiXCR from the 5' RACE reads. This sample has about 680,000 distinct CDR3 sequences, with approximately 49% found just once. Sequenced material: blood. These receptors all come from a woman aged 60 to 75 in good health.

V usage is TRBV20-1 and J usage is TRBJ2-4; 7 bases align to TRBD2. V was pared by 5 bases and J by 7 bases, with 2 bases of the junction left unmatched. The CDR3 runs 11 residues. From germline, CDR1 is DFQATT and CDR2 SNEGSKA (reference sequence). CDR3: CSAQGGNIQYF. CDR3 sequence (DNA): TGCAGTGCTCAGGGAGGGAACATTCAGTACTTC.

In its sample, this clonotype was seen a few times. The chain has TRBV14 and TRBJ2-3; 7 bases align to TRBD2. Trimming removed 0 bases from V and 2 bases from J; junction bases left unmatched: 5. The germline V gene has CDR1 SGHDN and CDR2 FVKESK. The CDR3 is 16 amino acids. This chain's CDR3 is CASSQDFLAVTDTQYF. The CDR3 DNA sequence: TGTGCCAGCAGCCAAGATTTCCTAGCGGTCACAGATACGCAGTATTTT.

The chain employs TRBV7-2 and TRBJ2-5; 8 nucleotides line up with TRBD1. Germline values: CDR1 SGHTA, CDR2 FQGNSA. V lost 3 bases and J lost 5; bases outside the gene matches: 5. This CDR3 contains 14 residues. CDR3 loop: CASSLGQARETQYF. CDR3 coding DNA: TGTGCCAGCAGCTTGGGACAGGCCCGGGAGACCCAGTACTTC.

In the case of this clonotype: The junction differs from germline at one of its ends, possibly a read error. The V call is TRBV7-9, the J call TRBJ1-6; a weak D match, TRBD1 (6 bases). The V gene's germline CDR1 is SEHNR and CDR2 FQNEAQ (reference sequence). The CDR3 runs 14 residues. This CDR3 reads CACSYGQINSPLHF. The CDR3 DNA reads as TGTGCCTGCAGCTACGGACAGATTAATTCACCCCTCCACTTT.

This clonotype appeared a few times. The chain carries TRBV12-3 or TRBV12-4 and TRBJ2-1, with D perhaps matching TRBD2 (5 bases). The V and J ends lost 5 bases and 0 bases respectively, with 8 bases between them. The CDR3 loop spans 14 amino acids. Here the CDR3 reads CASSKGSSYNEQFF. CDR3 DNA sequence: TGTGCCAGCAGTAAAGGGAGCTCCTACAATGAGCAGTTCTTC.

V usage is TRBV7-9 and J usage is TRBJ1-1; possible D gene TRBD1, 5 bases. This CDR3 contains 13 residues. Germline CDR1 and CDR2: SEHNR and FQNEAQ (reference sequence). The germline V and J ends were trimmed by 3 bases and 7 bases, with 12 bases remaining between them. The DNA of the CDR3 is TGTGCCAGCAGCTTGGGCACGGGGCTTGAAGCTTTCTTT. It encodes CASSLGTGLEAFF.

This clonotype was observed at least ten times. V gene TRBV24-1 combines with J gene TRBJ2-3, with a tentative D call TRBD1 (5 bases). Germline V lookup: CDR1 KGHDR, CDR2 SFDVKD. The CDR3 is 15 amino acids. The V end lost 5 bases, the J end lost 5 bases, and 16 bases lay between the germline ends. The CDR3 region has the DNA TGTGCCACCAGTGGCAGGGAAGGGTCTCGAGATACGCAGTATTTT. The encoded protein is CATSGREGSRDTQYF.

This rearrangement joins TRBV4-1 to TRBJ1-5; tentative D call: TRBD1 (6 bases). There are 15 residues in the CDR3. The V and J ends lost 1 base and 4 bases respectively, with 11 bases between them. CDR1 is MGHRA, CDR2 YSYEKL, per germline. The CDR3 coding sequence is TGCGCCAGCAGCCAAGCGGGGGGGCGGAATCAGCCCCAGCATTTT. This translates into CASSQAGGRNQPQHF.

This clonotype has at least ten counts. DNA for the CDR3: TGTGCCAGCAGCTTAAAATCCCCCCTAGTGCAGGGGTCAGGAGAGACCCAGTACTTC. Its translation is CASSLKSPLVQGSGETQYF. This chain uses TRBV7-2 with TRBJ2-5; possible D gene TRBD1, 6 bases. The CDR3 consists of 19 residues. The V gene lost 2 bases and the J gene lost 4 bases, with 26 bases spanning the gap. Germline V gene sequence: CDR1 SGHTA, CDR2 FQGNSA.

The CDR3, as DNA: TGTGCCAGCACCCTCCCCCTAGCGGGAGGGCCAACAGATACGCAGTATTTT. This translates into CASTLPLAGGPTDTQYF. The rearrangement links TRBV27 to TRBJ2-3, with 12 bases matching TRBD2. The length of the CDR3 is 17 residues. Germline V gene sequence: CDR1 MNHEY, CDR2 SMNVEV (reference sequence). V shed 7 bases and J 3 bases; nucleotides not matched to a gene: 11.

J is TRBJ2-1 and V is TRBV10-3; TRBD2 might be the D (6 bases). V shed 1 base and J shed 0 bases, with 7 bases lying between them. The CDR3 consists of 15 residues. Germline V gene sequence: CDR1 ENHRY, CDR2 SYGVKD. CDR3 sequence reads: CAISEWRVSYNEQFF. The CDR3 DNA follows: TGTGCCATCAGTGAGTGGAGGGTCTCCTACAATGAGCAGTTCTTC.

Ten or more counts support this clonotype. This chain connects TRBV28 to TRBJ2-7; 12 bases are shared with TRBD2. The ends lost 4 bases at V and 3 bases at J; junction bases unmatched: 13. CDR1 is MDHEN and CDR2 is SYDVKM in the germline V gene. This CDR3 is built from 18 residues. The CDR3 loop reads CASSSTRTSGTIRYEQYF. The CDR3 DNA sequence: TGTGCCAGCAGTTCAACCCGGACTAGCGGGACGATACGCTACGAGCAGTACTTC. Supplemented by reference TRBV28 and TRBJ2-7, the full variable domain reads DVKVTQSSRYLVKRTGEKVFLECVQDMDHENMFWYRQDPGLGLRLIYFSYDVKMKEKGDIPEGYSVSREKKERFSLILESASTNQTSMYLCASSSTRTSGTIRYEQYFGPGTRLTVT.

This clonotype was recorded at least ten times. This sequence joins TRBV2 and TRBJ2-7, with 9 bases identical to TRBD2. Germline V gene data show CDR1 as SNHLY and CDR2 as FYNNEI. The V and J ends lost 5 bases and 5 bases, in that order; junction bases with no gene match: 4. The CDR3 is made up of 13 amino acids. CDR3 bases: TGTGCCAGCAGTAGGGGGACTAGCAACGAGCAGTACTTC. This translates into CASSRGTSNEQYF.

The chain uses TRBV9 and TRBJ2-2; 12 nucleotides line up with TRBD2. The CDR3 loop spans 15 amino acids. The V segment lost 4 bases and the J segment 5 bases; nucleotides outside the gene matches: 3. The germline CDR1 and CDR2 sequences are SGDLS and YYNGEE. DNA of the CDR3: TGTGCCAGCAGCTGCACTAGCGGGGGGACCGGGGAGCTGTTTTTT. Translating it yields CASSCTSGGTGELFF.

CDR3 bases: TGCGCCAGCAGCCCGAGGGGGGAGACCTACGAGCAGTACTTC. It codes for CASSPRGETYEQYF. The chain recombines TRBV5-1 with TRBJ2-7; possibly TRBD1 or TRBD2 for D (6 bases each). V was cut by 4 bases and J by 2 bases, with 13 bases left in between. The CDR3 spans 14 residues. The germline CDR1 and CDR2 sequences are SGHRS and YFSETQ.

The chain joins TRBV20-1 to TRBJ1-2, with D maybe TRBD1 (6 bases). CDR1 and CDR2 from the germline V gene are DFQATT and SNEGSKA (reference sequence). V was pared by 3 bases and J by 0 bases, with 8 bases between. The CDR3 sequence is 13 residues long. The CDR3, as DNA: TGCAGTGCTAGCCGGGGGCCTAACTATGGCTACACCTTC. It translates to CSASRGPNYGYTF.

This rearrangement joins TRBV7-2 to TRBJ1-2; 8 bases fit TRBD1. CDR1 is SGHTA, CDR2 FQGNSA, per germline. CDR3 length: 16 amino acids. The J segment lost 4 bases and the V segment lost 5 bases, leaving 12 bases of the junction unmatched. DNA of the CDR3: TGTGCCAGCAGCCTCGAAGGGGCAGGGGGCATCTATGGCTACACCTTC. It encodes CASSLEGAGGIYGYTF. Full variable domain (remainder filled in from reference TRBV7-2 and TRBJ1-2): GAGVSQSPSNKVTEKGKDVELRCDPISGHTALYWYRQSLGQGLEFLIYFQGNSAPDKSGLPSDRFSAERTGGSVSTLTIQRTQQEDSAVYLCASSLEGAGGIYGYTFGSGTRLTVV.

This clonotype came up a few times. The CDR3 sequence: CASSPLAASSYEQYF. For the CDR3, the DNA is TGTGCCAGCAGCCCCCTAGCGGCCTCATCCTACGAGCAGTACTTC. The rearrangement uses TRBV28 and TRBJ2-7, with 7 bases fitting TRBD2. With V trimmed by 6 bases and J by 1 base, 9 bases remained unmatched. CDR1 and CDR2 from the germline V gene are MDHEN and SYDVKM. This CDR3 spans 15 amino acids.

The CDR3 loop reads CASSSSFGEGGYTF. The CDR3, as DNA: TGTGCCAGCAGCTCATCTTTTGGGGAGGGTGGCTACACCTTC. This rearrangement joins TRBV7-2 to TRBJ1-2; the D is unclear. The V end lost 4 bases, the J end lost 7 bases, and 16 bases lay between the germline ends. Per germline, CDR1 SGHTA and CDR2 FQGNSA. The CDR3 has 14 amino acids.

This chain's CDR3 is CSAPGTGEPYEQYF. The CDR3 region has the DNA TGCAGTGCCCCCGGGACAGGGGAACCCTACGAGCAGTACTTC. The chain uses TRBV20-1 and TRBJ2-5, with 10 bases identical to TRBD1. Matching the DNA end better, TRBJ2-7 makes the J call doubtful. Per the germline V gene, CDR1 is DFQATT and CDR2 is SNEGSKA (reference sequence). There are 14 residues in the CDR3.

The chain is built from TRBV12-3 or TRBV12-4 and TRBJ1-5, with D possibly matching TRBD1 (6 bases). This CDR3 region has 14 residues. Trimming took off 1 base at V and 6 bases at J, with 10 bases between the two ends. CDR3 in amino acids: CASSLGGGAQPQHF. The CDR3 region has the DNA TGTGCCAGCAGTTTAGGCGGGGGGGCTCAGCCCCAGCATTTT.

In nucleotides, the CDR3 is TGTGCCAGCAGCGCCCGACAGGCCTACGAGCAGTACTTC. Protein sequence: CASSARQAYEQYF. The genes are TRBV7-2 and TRBJ2-7; a possible D gene is TRBD1 (6 bases). From germline, CDR1 is SGHTA and CDR2 FQGNSA. CDR3 size: 13 residues. Trimming stripped 5 bases from V and 2 bases from J, with 10 bases between.

The CDR3 region is CASSPQRNEKLFF. The CDR3 DNA follows: TGTGCCAGCAGCCCTCAGAGGAATGAAAAACTGTTTTTT. The genes are TRBV11-2 and TRBJ1-4, with D unresolved. Trimming removed 5 bases at V and 5 bases at J, with 9 bases between. Looked up from germline, CDR1 is SGHAT and CDR2 is FQNNGV. The CDR3 is made up of 13 amino acids.

The rearrangement links TRBV7-8 to TRBJ2-5; the match to TRBD1 covers 11 bases. There are 16 residues in the CDR3. The germline V gene encodes CDR1 SGHVS and CDR2 FQNEAQ. V was clipped by 4 bases and J by 5 bases; unmatched bases: 9. This chain's CDR3 is CASSSDRGRGGETQYF. For the CDR3, the DNA is TGTGCCAGCAGCTCGGACAGGGGGCGCGGTGGCGAGACCCAGTACTTC.

The sample holds a few counts of this clonotype. The chain joins TRBV4-2 to TRBJ2-1; tentatively, D is TRBD1 (5 bases). The germline gives CDR1 LGHNA, CDR2 YNFKEQ. This CDR3 region has 15 residues. The ends were cut back, 0 bases at V and 4 bases at J, with 10 bases in the middle. For the CDR3, the DNA is TGTGCCAGCAGCCAAGATGGGGCCTTATACAATGAGCAGTTCTTC. This gives the protein CASSQDGALYNEQFF.

This clonotype was observed many times. Given a much more abundant clone one base away, this may be a read error. This rearrangement joins TRBV29-1 to TRBJ2-5, with TRBD1 identical over 7 bases. V was clipped by 4 bases and J by 0 bases; unmatched bases: 8. The length of the CDR3 is 15 residues. Germline CDR1 and CDR2: SQVTM and ANQGSEA. The CDR3: CSVAPGGTYQETQYF. The CDR3 nucleotides read TGCAGCGTTGCCCCAGGGGGTACGTACCAAGAGACCCAGTACTTC.